This T cell receptor (beta chain) emerged from a study of shared clonotypes between healthy human individuals. Comment on this clone: Its target is not known.

Overall study results and limits: Tissue TCR repertoires likely differ from these blood-only repertoires. Between a handful of donors, naive CD4 clonotypes were shared at a level of approximately 5%.

Sequencing was performed with immunoSEQ multiplex PCR; in TCRdb, only in-frame clones are kept and a portion is missing. The sample lists about 330,000 clones, over 75% seen once, with around 15% in the top ten. Material: memory CD8+ T cells sorted from blood. Subset described: CD45RO+ cells pooled with CCR7-negative TemRA cells. This TCR was recovered from a man aged 18-30 years in good health.

The CDR3 coding sequence is TGTGCCTGGAGGCCCCGGGTTACCTATGGCTACACCTTC. Translation: CAWRPRVTYGYTF. V gene TRBV30 combines with J gene TRBJ1-2; no reliable D call. Germline CDR1 and CDR2: GTSNPN and SVGIG (reference sequence). This CDR3 is built from 13 residues. V lost 3 bases to trimming and J lost 4 bases, with 12 bases between them.